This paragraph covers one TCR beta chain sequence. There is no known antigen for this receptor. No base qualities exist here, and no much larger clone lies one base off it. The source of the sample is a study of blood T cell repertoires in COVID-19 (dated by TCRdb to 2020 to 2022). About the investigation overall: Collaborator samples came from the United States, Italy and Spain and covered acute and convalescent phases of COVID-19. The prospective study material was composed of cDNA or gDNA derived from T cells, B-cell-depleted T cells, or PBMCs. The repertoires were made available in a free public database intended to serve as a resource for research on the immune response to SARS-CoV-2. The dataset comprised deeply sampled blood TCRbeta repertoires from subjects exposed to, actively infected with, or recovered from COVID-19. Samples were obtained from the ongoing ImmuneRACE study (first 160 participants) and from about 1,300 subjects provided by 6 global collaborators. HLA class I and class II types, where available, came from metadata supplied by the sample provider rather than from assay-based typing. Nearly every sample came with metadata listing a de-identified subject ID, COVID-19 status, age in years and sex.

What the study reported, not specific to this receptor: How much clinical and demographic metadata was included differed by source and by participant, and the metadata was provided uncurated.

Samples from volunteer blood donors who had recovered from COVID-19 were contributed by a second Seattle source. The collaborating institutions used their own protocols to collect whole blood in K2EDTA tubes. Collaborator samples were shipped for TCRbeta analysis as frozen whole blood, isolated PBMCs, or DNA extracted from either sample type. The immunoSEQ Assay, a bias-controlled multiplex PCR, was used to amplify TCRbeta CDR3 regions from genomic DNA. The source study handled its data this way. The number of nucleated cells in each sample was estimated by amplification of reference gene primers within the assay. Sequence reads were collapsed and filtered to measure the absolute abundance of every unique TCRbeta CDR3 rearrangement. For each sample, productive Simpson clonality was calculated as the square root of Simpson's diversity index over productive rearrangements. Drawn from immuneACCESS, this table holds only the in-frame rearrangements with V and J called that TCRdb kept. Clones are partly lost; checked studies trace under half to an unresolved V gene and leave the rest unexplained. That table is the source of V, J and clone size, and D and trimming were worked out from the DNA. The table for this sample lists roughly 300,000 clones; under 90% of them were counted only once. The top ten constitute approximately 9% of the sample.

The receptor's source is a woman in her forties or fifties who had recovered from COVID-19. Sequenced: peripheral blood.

The CDR3: CASSAGTGWGNVLTF. The sequence in DNA is TGTGCCAGCAGCGCAGGGACAGGGTGGGGCAACGTCCTGACTTTC. The receptor chain draws on TRBV7-2 and TRBJ2-6; 9 bases in the junction line up with TRBD1. Spanning cysteine to phenylalanine, the CDR3 consists of 15 amino acids. Solely the CDR3 DNA is kept, with 45 bases framed from the first base. CDR1 and CDR2 are read off the germline V gene as SGHTA and FQGNSA. Unmatched junction bases come to 8, with V trimmed by 5 bases and J by 9 bases.